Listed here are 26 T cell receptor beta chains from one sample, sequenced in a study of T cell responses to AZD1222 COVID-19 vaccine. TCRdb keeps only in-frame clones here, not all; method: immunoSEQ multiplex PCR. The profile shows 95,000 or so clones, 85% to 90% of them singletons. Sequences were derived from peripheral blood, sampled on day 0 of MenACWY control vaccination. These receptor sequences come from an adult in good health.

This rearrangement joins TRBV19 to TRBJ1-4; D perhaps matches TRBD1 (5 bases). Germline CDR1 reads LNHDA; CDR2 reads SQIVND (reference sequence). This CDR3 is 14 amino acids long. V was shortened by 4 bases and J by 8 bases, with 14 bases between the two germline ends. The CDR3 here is CASSTRGSVEKLFF. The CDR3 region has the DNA TGTGCCAGTAGTACAAGGGGATCCGTGGAAAAACTGTTTTTT.

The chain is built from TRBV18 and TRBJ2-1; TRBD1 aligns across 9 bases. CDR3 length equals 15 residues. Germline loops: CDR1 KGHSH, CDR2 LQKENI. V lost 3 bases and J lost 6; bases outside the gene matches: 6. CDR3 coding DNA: TGTGCCAGCTCACCGACAGGGGGACATATCAATGAGCAGTTCTTC. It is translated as CASSPTGGHINEQFF.

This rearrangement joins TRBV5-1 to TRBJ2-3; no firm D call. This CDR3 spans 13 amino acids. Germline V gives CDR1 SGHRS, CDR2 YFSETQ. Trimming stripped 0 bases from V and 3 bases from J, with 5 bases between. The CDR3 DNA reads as TGCGCCAGCAGCTTGGCCGGAACAGATACGCAGTATTTT. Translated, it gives CASSLAGTDTQYF.

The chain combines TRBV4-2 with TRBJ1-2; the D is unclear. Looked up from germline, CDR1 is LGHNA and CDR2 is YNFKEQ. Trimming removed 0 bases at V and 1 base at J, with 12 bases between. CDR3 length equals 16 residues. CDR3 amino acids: CASSQDRRVFNYGYTF. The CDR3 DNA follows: TGTGCCAGCAGCCAAGATCGCCGCGTATTTAACTATGGCTACACCTTC.

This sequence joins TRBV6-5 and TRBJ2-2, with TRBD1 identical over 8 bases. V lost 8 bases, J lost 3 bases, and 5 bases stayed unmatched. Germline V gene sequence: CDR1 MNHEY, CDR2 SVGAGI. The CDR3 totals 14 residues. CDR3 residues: CASRKTGDTGELFF. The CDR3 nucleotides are TGTGCCAGCCGAAAGACAGGGGACACCGGGGAGCTGTTTTTT.

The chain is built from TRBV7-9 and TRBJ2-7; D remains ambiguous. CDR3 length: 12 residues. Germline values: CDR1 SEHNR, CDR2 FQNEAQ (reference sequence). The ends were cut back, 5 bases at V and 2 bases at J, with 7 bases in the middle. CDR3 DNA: TGTGCCAGCAGCCAAATCACCTACGAGCAGTACTTC. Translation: CASSQITYEQYF.

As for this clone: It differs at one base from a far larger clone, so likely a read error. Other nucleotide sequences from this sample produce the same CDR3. The CDR3 region is CASSLRGGTEAFF. CDR3 DNA: TGTGCCAGCAGCCTCCGGGGGGGCACTGAAGCTTTCTTT. J is TRBJ1-1 and V is TRBV5-4; possibly TRBD1 for D (5 bases). V was clipped by 4 bases and J by 4 bases, with 11 bases between them. This CDR3 is built from 13 residues. Germline V gene sequence: CDR1 SGHNT, CDR2 YYREEE (reference sequence). The full variable domain, with the rest looked up from reference TRBV5-4 and TRBJ1-1, is ETGVTQSPTHLIKTRGQQVTLRCSSQSGHNTVSWYQQALGQGPQFIFQYYREEENGRGNFPPRFSGLQFPNYSSELNVNALELDDSALYLCASSLRGGTEAFFGQGTRLTVV.

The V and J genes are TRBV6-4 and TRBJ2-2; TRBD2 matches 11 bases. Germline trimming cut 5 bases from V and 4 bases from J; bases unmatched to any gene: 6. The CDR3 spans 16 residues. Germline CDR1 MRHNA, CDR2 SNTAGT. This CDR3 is CASSSLAGDSTGELFF. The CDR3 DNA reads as TGTGCCAGCAGTTCACTAGCGGGGGATAGCACCGGGGAGCTGTTTTTT.

The CDR3 nucleotides are TGTGCCAGCAGCCGCGGATCCCGACAGGGGGATGCTTTCTTT. This encodes CASSRGSRQGDAFF. The chain links TRBV3-1 (or the pseudogene TRBV3-2) to TRBJ1-1; TRBD1 matches at 9 bases. V gave up 4 bases and J gave up 11 bases; unmatched junction bases: 11. The CDR3 runs 14 residues. CDR1 and CDR2 from the germline V gene are LGHDT and YNNKEL (reference sequence).

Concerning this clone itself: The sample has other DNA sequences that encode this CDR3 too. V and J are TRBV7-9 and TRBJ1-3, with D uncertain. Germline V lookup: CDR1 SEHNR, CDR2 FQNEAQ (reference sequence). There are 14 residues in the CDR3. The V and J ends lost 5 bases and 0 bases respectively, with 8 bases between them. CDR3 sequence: CASSPDISGNTIYF. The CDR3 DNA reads TGTGCCAGCAGCCCCGACATCTCTGGAAACACCATATATTTT. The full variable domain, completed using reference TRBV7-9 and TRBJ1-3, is DTGVSQNPRHKITKRGQNVTFRCDPISEHNRLYWYRQTLGQGPEFLTYFQNEAQLEKSRLLSDRFSAERPKGSFSTLEIQRTEQGDSAMYLCASSPDISGNTIYFGEGSWLTVV.

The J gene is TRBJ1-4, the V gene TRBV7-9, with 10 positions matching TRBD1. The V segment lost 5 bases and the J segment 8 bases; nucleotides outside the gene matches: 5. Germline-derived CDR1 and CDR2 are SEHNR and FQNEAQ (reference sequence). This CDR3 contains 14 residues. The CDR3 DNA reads TGTGCCAGCAGCCGACAGGGGGCAGGGGAAAAACTGTTTTTT. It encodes CASSRQGAGEKLFF.

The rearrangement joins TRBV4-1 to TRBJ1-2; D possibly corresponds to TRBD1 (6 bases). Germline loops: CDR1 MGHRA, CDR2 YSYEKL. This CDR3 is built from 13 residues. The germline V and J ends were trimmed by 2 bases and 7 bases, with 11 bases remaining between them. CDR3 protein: CASSQRDIGGYTF. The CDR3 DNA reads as TGCGCCAGCAGCCAAAGGGACATTGGTGGCTACACCTTC.

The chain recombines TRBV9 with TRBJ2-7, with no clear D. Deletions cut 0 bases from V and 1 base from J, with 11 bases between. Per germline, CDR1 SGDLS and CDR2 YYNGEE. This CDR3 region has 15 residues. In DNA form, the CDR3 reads TGTGCCAGCAGCGTAGGGGCAGGCTTATCCTACGAGCAGTACTTC. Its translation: CASSVGAGLSYEQYF.

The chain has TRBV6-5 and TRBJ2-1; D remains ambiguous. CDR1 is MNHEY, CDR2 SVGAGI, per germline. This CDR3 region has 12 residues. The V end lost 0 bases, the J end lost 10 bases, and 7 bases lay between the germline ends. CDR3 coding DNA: TGTGCCAGCAGTTACTCGGCCGACGAGCAGTTCTTC. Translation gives CASSYSADEQFF.

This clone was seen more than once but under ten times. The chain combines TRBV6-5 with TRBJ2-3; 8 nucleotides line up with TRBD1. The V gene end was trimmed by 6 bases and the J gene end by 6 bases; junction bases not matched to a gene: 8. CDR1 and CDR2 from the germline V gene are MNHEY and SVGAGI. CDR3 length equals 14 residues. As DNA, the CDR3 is TGTGCCAGCAGACGGACAGGGTTGGTTGATACGCAGTATTTT. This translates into CASRRTGLVDTQYF.

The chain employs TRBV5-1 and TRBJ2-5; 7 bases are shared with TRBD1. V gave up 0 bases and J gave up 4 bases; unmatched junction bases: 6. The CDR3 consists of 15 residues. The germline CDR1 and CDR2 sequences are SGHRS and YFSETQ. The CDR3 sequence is CASSLVAGGRETQYF. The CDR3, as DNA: TGCGCCAGCAGCTTGGTGGCAGGGGGTAGAGAGACCCAGTACTTC.

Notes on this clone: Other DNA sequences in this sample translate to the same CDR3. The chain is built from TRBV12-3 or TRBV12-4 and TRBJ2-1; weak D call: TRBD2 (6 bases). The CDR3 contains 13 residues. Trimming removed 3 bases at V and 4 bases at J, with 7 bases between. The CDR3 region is CASSFGGYNEQFF. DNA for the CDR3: TGTGCCAGCAGTTTCGGAGGGTACAATGAGCAGTTCTTC.

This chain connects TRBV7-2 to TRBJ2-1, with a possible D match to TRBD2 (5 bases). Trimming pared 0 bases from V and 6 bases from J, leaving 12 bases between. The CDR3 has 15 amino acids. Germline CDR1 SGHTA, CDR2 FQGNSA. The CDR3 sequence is CASSLAPLGSNEQFF. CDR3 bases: TGTGCCAGCAGCTTAGCACCCCTGGGGAGCAATGAGCAGTTCTTC.

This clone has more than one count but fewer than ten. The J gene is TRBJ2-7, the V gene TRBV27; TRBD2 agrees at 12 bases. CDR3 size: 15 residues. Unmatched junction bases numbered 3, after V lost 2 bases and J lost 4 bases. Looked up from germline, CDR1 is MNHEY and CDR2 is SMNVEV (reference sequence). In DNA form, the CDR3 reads TGTGCCAGCAGTTTACGACTAGCGGGGGTGTACGAGCAGTACTTC. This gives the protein CASSLRLAGVYEQYF.

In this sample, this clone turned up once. In DNA form, the CDR3 reads TGTGCCAGCAGCGTATCGTTGGGGGGGCAGATGGACACTGAAGCTTTCTTT. Protein sequence: CASSVSLGGQMDTEAFF. V usage is TRBV9 and J usage is TRBJ1-1; possibly TRBD1 for D (6 bases). V was pared by 1 base and J by 3 bases, with 19 bases between. This CDR3 region has 17 residues. Looked up from germline, CDR1 is SGDLS and CDR2 is YYNGEE.

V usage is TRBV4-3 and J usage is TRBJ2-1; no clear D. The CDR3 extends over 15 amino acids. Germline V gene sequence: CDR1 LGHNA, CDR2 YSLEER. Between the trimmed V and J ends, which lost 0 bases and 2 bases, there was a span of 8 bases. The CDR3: CASSQDLSPYNEQFF. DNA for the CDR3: TGCGCCAGCAGCCAAGATCTGAGTCCCTACAATGAGCAGTTCTTC.

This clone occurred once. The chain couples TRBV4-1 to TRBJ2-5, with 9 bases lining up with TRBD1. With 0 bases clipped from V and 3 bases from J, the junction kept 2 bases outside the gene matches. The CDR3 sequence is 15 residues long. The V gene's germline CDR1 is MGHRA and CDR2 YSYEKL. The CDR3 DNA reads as TGCGCCAGCAGCCAAGAGAGGGACAGGGAAGAGACCCAGTACTTC. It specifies CASSQERDREETQYF.

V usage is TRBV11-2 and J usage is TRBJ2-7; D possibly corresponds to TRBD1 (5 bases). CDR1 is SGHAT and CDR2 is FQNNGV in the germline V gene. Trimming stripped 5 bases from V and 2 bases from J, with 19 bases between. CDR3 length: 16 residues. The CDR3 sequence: CASSPITTTATYEQYF. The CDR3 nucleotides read TGTGCCAGCAGCCCGATTACTACGACAGCCACCTACGAGCAGTACTTC.

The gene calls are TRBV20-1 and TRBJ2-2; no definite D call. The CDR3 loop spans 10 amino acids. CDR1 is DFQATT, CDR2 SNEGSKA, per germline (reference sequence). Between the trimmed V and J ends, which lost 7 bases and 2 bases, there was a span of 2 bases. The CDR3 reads CSDNTGELFF. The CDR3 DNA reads TGCAGTGACAACACCGGGGAGCTGTTTTTT.

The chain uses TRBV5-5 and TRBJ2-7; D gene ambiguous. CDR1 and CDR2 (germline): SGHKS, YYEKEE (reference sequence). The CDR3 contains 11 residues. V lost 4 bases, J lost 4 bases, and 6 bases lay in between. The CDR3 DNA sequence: TGTGCCAGCAGCCACGTATACGAGCAGTACTTC. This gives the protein CASSHVYEQYF.

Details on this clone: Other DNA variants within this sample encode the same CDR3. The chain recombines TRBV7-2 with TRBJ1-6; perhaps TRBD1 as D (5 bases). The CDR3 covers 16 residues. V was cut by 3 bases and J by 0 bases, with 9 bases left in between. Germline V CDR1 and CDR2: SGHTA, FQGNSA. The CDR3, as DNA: TGTGCCAGCAGCTTGTCAGGGAGCTCCTATAATTCACCCCTCCACTTT. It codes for CASSLSGSSYNSPLHF.